The rows below give T cell receptor beta chains drawn from one sample of a study of T-cell memory formation after mild COVID-19. Via MiXCR, TCRdb re-called the 5' RACE reads, giving one row per CDR3 protein. Of 350,000 to 450,000 distinct CDR3 sequences in the sample, around 20% are singletons; the top ten hold roughly 8.4%. Material for sequencing was PBMCs or a T cell subset sorted from them (not recorded which). The source is an adult woman who had mild COVID-19 (a few samples of this study predate the infection). Cell type and time point are not known. The CDR3 runs from the conserved cysteine through the conserved F or W. The D gene is left open where the match is weak. Rows may omit the clone size; those that give it use once, few, many or a size class.

j_gene,v_gene,d_gene,abundance,CDR3aa,CDR3nt
TRBJ2-3,TRBV5-8,.,.,CASTRPGLRSTDTQYF,TGTGCCAGCACCAGACCGGGGTTGAGGAGCACAGATACGCAGTATTTT
TRBJ2-1,TRBV7-9,.,few,CASRGPLASLRDNEQFF,TGTGCCAGCAGGGGCCCGCTAGCGTCTCTCCGGGACAATGAGCAGTTCTTC
TRBJ2-7,TRBV5-6,TRBD2,few,CASSWGTRLEQYF,TGTGCCAGCAGCTGGGGGACTAGATTAGAGCAGTACTTC
TRBJ1-5,TRBV20-1,.,few,CSARGTVGAYQPQHF,TGCAGTGCTAGAGGGACAGTGGGGGCTTATCAGCCCCAGCATTTT
TRBJ2-1,TRBV18,.,many,CASSPVDRTSYNEQFF,TGTGCCAGCTCACCAGTCGACAGGACCTCCTACAATGAGCAGTTCTTC
TRBJ2-5,TRBV24-1,TRBD1,.,CATSAAGTAQETQYF,TGTGCCACCAGTGCCGCCGGGACAGCCCAAGAGACCCAGTACTTC
TRBJ1-2,TRBV3-1,.,.,CASSQRAAHYGYTF,TGTGCCAGCAGCCAAAGAGCAGCACACTATGGCTACACCTTC
TRBJ2-5,TRBV20-1,.,few,CSARGLTGLETQYF,TGCAGTGCTAGAGGTCTAACAGGGTTGGAGACCCAGTACTTC
TRBJ2-1,TRBV14,.,few,CASSQGWENNEQFF,TGTGCCAGCAGCCAAGGGTGGGAAAACAATGAGCAGTTCTTC
TRBJ2-3,TRBV4-1,.,.,CASSLMRFTDTQYF,TGCGCCAGCAGCCTGATGAGGTTCACAGATACGCAGTATTTT
TRBJ2-4,TRBV20-1,TRBD2,.,CSARVAGVSNIQYF,TGCAGTGCTAGAGTGGCGGGAGTTAGTAACATTCAGTACTTC
TRBJ1-2,TRBV30,.,.,CAWSPRNYGYTF,TGTGCCTGGAGTCCCCGGAACTATGGCTACACCTTC
TRBJ2-3,TRBV5-1,.,few,CASSRSEATDTQYF,TGCGCCAGCAGCCGCTCCGAAGCGACAGATACGCAGTATTTT
TRBJ1-4,TRBV10-3,.,.,CAISESQGFNEKLFF,TGTGCCATCAGTGAGTCACAGGGTTTCAATGAAAAACTGTTTTTT
TRBJ2-7,TRBV12-3/TRBV12-4,TRBD2,.,CASSLVVSGGEQYF,TGTGCCAGCAGTTTAGTCGTCTCGGGGGGCGAGCAGTACTTC
TRBJ2-1,TRBV6-2/TRBV6-3,TRBD1,.,CASSYPRTGFQFF,TGTGCCAGCAGTTACCCCCGGACAGGGTTTCAGTTCTTC
TRBJ2-1,TRBV10-3,.,.,CAISESGRGKGNEQFF,TGTGCCATCAGTGAGTCGGGCAGGGGTAAGGGGAATGAGCAGTTCTTC